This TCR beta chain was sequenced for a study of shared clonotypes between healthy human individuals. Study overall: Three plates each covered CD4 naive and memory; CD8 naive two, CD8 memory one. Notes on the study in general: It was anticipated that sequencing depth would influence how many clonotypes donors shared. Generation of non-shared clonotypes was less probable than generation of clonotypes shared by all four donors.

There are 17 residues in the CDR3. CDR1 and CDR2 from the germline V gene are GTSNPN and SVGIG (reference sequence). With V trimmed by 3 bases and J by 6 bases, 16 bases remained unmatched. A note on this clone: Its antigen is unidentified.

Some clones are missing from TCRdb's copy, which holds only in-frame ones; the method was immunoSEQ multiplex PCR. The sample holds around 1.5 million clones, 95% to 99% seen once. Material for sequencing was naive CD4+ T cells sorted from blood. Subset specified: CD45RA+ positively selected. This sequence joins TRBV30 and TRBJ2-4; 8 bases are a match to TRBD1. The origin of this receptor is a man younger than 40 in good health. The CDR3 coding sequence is TGTGCCTGGAGGAGACCGAGGTTGGGCAGGGGGCGAAACATTCAGTACTTC. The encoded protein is CAWRRPRLGRGRNIQYF.